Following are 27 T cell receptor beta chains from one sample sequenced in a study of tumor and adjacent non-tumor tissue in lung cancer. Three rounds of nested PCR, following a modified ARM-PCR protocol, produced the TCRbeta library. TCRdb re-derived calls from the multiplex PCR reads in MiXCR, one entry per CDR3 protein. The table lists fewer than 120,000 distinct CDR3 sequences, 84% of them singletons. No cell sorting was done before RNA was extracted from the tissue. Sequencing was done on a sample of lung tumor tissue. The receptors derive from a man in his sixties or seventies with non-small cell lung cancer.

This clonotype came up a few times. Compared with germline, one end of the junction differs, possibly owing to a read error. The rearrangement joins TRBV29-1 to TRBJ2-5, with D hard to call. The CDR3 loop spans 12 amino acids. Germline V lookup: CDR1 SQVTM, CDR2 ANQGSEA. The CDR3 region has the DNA TGCAGCGTTGAAGTAGGGCGAGAAACCCAATACTTC. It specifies CSVEVGRETQYF.

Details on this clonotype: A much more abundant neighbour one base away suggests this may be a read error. CDR3 region: CTSSSPVAGKNQPQHF. The CDR3 DNA reads as TGTACCAGCAGTTCTCCCGTGGCAGGGAAGAATCAGCCCCAGCATTTT. V is TRBV28 and J is TRBJ1-5; maybe TRBD1 (5 bases). This CDR3 is 16 amino acids long. Germline-derived CDR1 and CDR2 are MDHEN and SYDVKM.

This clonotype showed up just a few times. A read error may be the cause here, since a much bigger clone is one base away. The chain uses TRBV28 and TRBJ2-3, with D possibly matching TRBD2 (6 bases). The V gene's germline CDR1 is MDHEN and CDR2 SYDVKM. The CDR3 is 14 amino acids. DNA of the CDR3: TGTACCAGCAGTTTAGGGGCAGCGGGAGATACGCAGTATTTT. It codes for CTSSLGAAGDTQYF.

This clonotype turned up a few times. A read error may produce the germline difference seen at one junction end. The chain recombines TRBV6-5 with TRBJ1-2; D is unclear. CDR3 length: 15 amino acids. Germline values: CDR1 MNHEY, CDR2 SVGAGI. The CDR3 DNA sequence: TGTGCCAGCAGTTACTCCAAACACGTTAGCTATGGTTACACCTTC. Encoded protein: CASSYSKHVSYGYTF.

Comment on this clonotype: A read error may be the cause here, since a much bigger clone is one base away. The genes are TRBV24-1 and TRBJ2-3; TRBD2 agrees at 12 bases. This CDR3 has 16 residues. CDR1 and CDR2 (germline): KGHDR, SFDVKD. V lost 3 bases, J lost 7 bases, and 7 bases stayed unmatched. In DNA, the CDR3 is TGTGCCACCAGTGATCGACTAGCGGGAGTTACATATACGCAGTATTTT. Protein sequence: CATSDRLAGVTYTQYF.

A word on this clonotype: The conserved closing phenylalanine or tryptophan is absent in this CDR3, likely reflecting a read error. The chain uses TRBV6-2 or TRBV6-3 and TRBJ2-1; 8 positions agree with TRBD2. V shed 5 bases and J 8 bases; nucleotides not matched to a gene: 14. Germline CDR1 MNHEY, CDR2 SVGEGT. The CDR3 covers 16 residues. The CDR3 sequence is CASSSTNGGEVDEQFI. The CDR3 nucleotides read TGTGCCAGCAGTAGTACTAACGGGGGGGAGGTCGATGAGCAGTTCATC.

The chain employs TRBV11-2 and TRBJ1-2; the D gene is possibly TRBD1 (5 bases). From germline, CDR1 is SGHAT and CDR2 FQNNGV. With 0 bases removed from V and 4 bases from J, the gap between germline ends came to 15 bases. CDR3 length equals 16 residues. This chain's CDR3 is CASSLDVGVSPYGYTF. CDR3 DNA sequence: TGTGCCAGCAGCTTAGATGTGGGGGTGAGTCCCTATGGCTACACCTTC. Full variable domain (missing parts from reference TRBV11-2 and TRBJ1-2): EAGVAQSPRYKIIEKRQSVAFWCNPISGHATLYWYQQILGQGPKLLIQFQNNGVVDDSQLPKDRFSAERLKGVDSTLKIQPAKLEDSAVYLCASSLDVGVSPYGYTFGSGTRLTVV.

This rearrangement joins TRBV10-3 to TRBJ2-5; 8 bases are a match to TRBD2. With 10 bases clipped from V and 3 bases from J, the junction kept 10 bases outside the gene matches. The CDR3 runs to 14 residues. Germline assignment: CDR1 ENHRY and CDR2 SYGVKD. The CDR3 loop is CATSVSSGKETQYF. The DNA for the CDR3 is TGTGCCACTTCCGTGAGTAGCGGGAAAGAGACCCAGTACTTC.

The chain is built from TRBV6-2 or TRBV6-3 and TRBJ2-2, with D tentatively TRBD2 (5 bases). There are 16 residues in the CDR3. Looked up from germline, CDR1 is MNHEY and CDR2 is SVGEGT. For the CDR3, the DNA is TGTACCAACAGTACAAACCCCCGGGATCACACCGGGGAGCTGTTTTTT. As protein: CTNSTNPRDHTGELFF.

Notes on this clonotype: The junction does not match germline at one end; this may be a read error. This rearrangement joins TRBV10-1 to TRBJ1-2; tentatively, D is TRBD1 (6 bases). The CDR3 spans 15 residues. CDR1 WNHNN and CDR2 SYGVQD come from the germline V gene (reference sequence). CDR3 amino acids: CASRESTGQLYGCTF. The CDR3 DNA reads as TGCGCCAGCAGAGAGTCGACAGGCCAACTCTATGGCTGCACCTTC.

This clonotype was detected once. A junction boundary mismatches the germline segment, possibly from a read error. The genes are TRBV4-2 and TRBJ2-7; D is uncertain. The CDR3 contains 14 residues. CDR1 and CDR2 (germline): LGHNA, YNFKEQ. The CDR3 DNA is TGTGCCAGCAGCCAAGTAGCTGGCTCCTACGAGCAGCACTTC. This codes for CASSQVAGSYEQHF.

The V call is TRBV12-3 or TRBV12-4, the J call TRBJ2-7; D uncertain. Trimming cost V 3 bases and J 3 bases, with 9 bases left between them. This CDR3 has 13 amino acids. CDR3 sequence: CASSFGSIYEQYF. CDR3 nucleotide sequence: TGTGCCAGCAGTTTTGGCAGCATCTACGAGCAGTACTTC.

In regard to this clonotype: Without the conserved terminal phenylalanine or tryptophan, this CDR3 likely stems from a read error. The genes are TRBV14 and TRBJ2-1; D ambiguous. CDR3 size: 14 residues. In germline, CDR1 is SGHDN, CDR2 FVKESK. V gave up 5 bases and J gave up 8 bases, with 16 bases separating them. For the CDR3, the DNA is TGTGCCAGCAGCATCCTGGGCCCTTACGATGAGCAGTTCCTC. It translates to CASSILGPYDEQFL.

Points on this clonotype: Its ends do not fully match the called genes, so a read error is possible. CDR3 amino acids: CAGSRTSGGRELFF. The CDR3 DNA reads TGTGCCGGCAGCAGGACTAGCGGGGGGAGGGAGCTGTTTTTT. J is TRBJ2-2 and V is TRBV12-3 or TRBV12-4; 14 bases map to TRBD2. The CDR3 spans 14 residues.

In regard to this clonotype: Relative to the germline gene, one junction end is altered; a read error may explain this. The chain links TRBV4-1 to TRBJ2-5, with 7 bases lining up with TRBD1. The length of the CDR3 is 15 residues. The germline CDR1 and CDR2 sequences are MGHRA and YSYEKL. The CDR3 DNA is TGCGCCAGCAGCCAAGATGGACAGGCGGTGGAGACCCAATACTTC. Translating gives CASSQDGQAVETQYF.

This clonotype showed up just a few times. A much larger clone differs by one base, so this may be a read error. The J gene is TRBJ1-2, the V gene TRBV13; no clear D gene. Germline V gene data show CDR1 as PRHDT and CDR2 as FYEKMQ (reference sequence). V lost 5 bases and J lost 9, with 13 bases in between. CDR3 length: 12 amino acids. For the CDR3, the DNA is TGTGCCAGCAGCCTCCCGGGATATTGCTACACCTTC. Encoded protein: CASSLPGYCYTF.

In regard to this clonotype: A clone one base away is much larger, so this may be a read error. This CDR3 is CASSQTLGQGITGEMFF. The CDR3 nucleotides read TGTGCCAGCAGCCAAACATTGGGGCAGGGGATCACCGGGGAGATGTTTTTT. The chain couples TRBV4-2 to TRBJ2-2; possibly TRBD1 for D (6 bases). This CDR3 is built from 17 residues. Germline assignment: CDR1 LGHNA and CDR2 YNFKEQ.

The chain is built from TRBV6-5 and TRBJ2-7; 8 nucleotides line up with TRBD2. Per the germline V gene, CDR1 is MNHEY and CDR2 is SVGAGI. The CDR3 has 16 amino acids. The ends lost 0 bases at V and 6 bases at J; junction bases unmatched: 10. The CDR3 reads CASSYSTGTRAREQYF. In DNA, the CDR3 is TGTGCCAGCAGTTACTCTACTGGGACTAGAGCTCGCGAGCAGTACTTC.

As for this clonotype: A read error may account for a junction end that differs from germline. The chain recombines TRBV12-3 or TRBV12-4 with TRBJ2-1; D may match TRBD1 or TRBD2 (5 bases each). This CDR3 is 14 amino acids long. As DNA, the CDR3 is TGTGTCAGCAGTAAAATGGGGGCCTACAATGAGCAGTTCTTC. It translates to CVSSKMGAYNEQFF.

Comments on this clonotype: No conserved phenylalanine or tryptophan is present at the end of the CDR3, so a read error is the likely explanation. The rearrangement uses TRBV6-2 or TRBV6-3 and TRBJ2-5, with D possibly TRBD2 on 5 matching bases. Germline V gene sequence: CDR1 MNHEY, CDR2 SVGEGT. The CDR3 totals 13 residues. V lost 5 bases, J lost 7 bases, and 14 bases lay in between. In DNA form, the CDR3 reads TGTGCCAGCAGTGAACAGAGTGCGGGGACCCAGTACCTC. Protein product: CASSEQSAGTQYL.

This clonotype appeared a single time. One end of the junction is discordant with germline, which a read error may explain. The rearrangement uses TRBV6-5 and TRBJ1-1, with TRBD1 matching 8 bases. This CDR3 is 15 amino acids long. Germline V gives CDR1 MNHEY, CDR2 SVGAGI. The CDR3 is CTSRTRTGLVTEAFF. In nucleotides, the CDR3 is TGTACCAGTAGGACCAGGACAGGGCTGGTCACTGAAGCTTTCTTT.

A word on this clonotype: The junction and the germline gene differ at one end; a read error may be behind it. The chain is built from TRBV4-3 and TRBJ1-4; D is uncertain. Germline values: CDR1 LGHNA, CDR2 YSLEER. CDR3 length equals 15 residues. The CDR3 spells CASSRTGGNNEKLLF. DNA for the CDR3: TGCGCCAGCAGCCGTACGGGTGGCAATAATGAAAAACTGTTATTT.

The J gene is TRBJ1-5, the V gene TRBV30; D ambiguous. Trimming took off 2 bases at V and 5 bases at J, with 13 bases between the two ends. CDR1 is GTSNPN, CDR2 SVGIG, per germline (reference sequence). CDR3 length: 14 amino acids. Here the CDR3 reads CAWSSSGLDQPQHF. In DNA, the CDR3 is TGTGCCTGGAGTTCAAGCGGGTTAGATCAGCCCCAGCATTTT. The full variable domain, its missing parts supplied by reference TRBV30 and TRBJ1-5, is SQTIHQWPATLVQPVGSPLSLECTVEGTSNPNLYWYRQAAGRGLQLLFYSVGIGQISSEVPQNLSASRPQDRQFILSSKKLLLSDSGFYLCAWSSSGLDQPQHFGDGTRLSIL.

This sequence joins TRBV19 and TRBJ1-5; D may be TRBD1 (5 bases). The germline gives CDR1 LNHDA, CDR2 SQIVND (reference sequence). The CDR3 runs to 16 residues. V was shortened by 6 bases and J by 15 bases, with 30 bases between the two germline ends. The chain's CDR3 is CASSGLPEGSNQSRHF. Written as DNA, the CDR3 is TGTGCCAGTAGCGGACTCCCCGAGGGGAGCAATCAGTCCCGGCATTTT.

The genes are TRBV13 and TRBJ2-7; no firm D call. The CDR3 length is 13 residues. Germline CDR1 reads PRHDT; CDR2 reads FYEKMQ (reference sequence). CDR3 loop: CARSSTTGDEQYF. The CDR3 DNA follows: TGTGCACGCAGCTCGACCACTGGGGACGAGCAGTACTTC.

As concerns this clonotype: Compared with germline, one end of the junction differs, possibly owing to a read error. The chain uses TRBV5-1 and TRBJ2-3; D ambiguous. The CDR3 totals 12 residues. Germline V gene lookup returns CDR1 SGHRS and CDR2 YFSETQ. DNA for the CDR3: TGCGCCAGCAGCCCCCACACAGATACTCAGTATTTT. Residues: CASSPHTDTQYF. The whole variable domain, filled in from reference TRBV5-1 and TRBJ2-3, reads KAGVTQTPRYLIKTRGQQVTLSCSPISGHRSVSWYQQTPGQGLQFLFEYFSETQRNKGNFPGRFSGRQFSNSRSEMNVSTLELGDSALYLCASSPHTDTQYFGPGTRLTVL.

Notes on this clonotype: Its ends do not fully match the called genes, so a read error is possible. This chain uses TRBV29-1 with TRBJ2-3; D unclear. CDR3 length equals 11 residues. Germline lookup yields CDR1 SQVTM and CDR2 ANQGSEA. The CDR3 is CSAMYVDTQNF. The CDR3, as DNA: TGCAGCGCCATGTACGTAGATACGCAGAATTTT.